This passage covers 15 T cell receptor beta chains from one sample sequenced in a study of blood T cells in healthy people across ages. A second about 6 to 12 cycle PCR used barcoded and J-beta primers. TCRdb re-called the 5' RACE reads through MiXCR, storing one row per CDR3 protein. Of about 290,000 distinct CDR3 sequences in the sample, around 30% were seen once. Specimen: blood. These receptors all come from a woman in her 70s in good health.

In this sample, this clonotype turned up a few times. The CDR3 region is CASSLAGRQITDTQYF. In DNA form, the CDR3 reads TGTGCCAGCAGTTTAGCGGGGCGGCAAATCACAGATACGCAGTATTTT. The chain joins TRBV6-1 to TRBJ2-3; TRBD2 agrees at 8 bases. The length of the CDR3 is 16 residues. With V trimmed by 5 bases and J by 2 bases, 9 bases remained unmatched. CDR1 MNHNS and CDR2 SASEGT come from the germline V gene.

The V gene is TRBV28, the J gene TRBJ2-3; D may be TRBD2 (6 bases). The CDR3 contains 15 residues. Trimming left V 6 bases short and J 0 bases short, with 13 bases between. Germline V gene lookup returns CDR1 MDHEN and CDR2 SYDVKM. The CDR3 nucleotides are TGTGCCAGCAGAGGCGGGGAAGCTAGCACAGATACGCAGTATTTT. Residues: CASRGGEASTDTQYF.

The V gene is TRBV28, the J gene TRBJ2-7; a possible D gene is TRBD1 (5 bases). V lost 8 bases and J 2 bases, leaving 10 bases between the germline ends. Germline assignment: CDR1 MDHEN and CDR2 SYDVKM. CDR3 length: 12 residues. The CDR3, as DNA: TGTGCCAGCTCGACAGCCCCCTACGAGCAGTACTTC. Translated: CASSTAPYEQYF.

The chain uses TRBV5-1 and TRBJ2-5, with TRBD2 matching over 12 bases. The end of the DNA is better explained by TRBJ2-1, so the J call may be wrong. Germline CDR1 is SGHRS and CDR2 is YFSETQ. The CDR3 loop spans 16 amino acids. CDR3 bases: TGCGCCAGCAGCCCGGGGACTAGCGGGCCCTACAATGAGCAGTTCTTC. Protein: CASSPGTSGPYNEQFF.

Details on this clonotype: A much larger clone lies a single base off, so this may be a read error. The chain recombines TRBV28 with TRBJ1-1; TRBD1 might be the D (5 bases). The V gene's germline CDR1 is MDHEN and CDR2 SYDVKM. V was cut by 3 bases and J by 0 bases, with 8 bases left in between. CDR3 length equals 14 residues. CDR3 in amino acids: CASSFEGLNTEAFF. DNA for the CDR3: TGTGCCAGCAGTTTTGAGGGGCTGAACACTGAAGCTTTCTTT.

The J gene is TRBJ2-3, the V gene TRBV20-1, with 9 bases that match TRBD2. Per the germline V gene, CDR1 is DFQATT and CDR2 is SNEGSKA (reference sequence). The CDR3 loop spans 15 amino acids. Germline trimming cut 3 bases from V and 0 bases from J; bases unmatched to any gene: 4. CDR3 DNA sequence: TGCAGTGCTAGCGGTACTAGCGGGAGCACAGATACGCAGTATTTT. Translated: CSASGTSGSTDTQYF.

The chain combines TRBV28 with TRBJ1-5; 8 bases are shared with TRBD1. Germline V lookup: CDR1 MDHEN, CDR2 SYDVKM. Trimming at V came to 5 bases and at J to 2 bases, leaving 11 bases not matched to a gene. CDR3 length equals 17 residues. The CDR3 sequence: CASSTADRERGNQPQHF. Here the CDR3 DNA reads TGTGCCAGCAGTACCGCGGACAGGGAGAGGGGCAATCAGCCCCAGCATTTT.

This clonotype was counted many times. The chain carries TRBV24-1 and TRBJ2-4; 10 bases align to TRBD1. The CDR3 sequence is 15 residues long. The germline V gene has CDR1 KGHDR and CDR2 SFDVKD. The V gene end was trimmed by 4 bases and the J gene end by 4 bases; junction bases not matched to a gene: 3. The CDR3 loop is CATSDPGQGKNIQYF. The CDR3, as DNA: TGTGCCACCAGTGACCCGGGACAGGGGAAAAACATTCAGTACTTC.

This clonotype appeared a few times. The chain employs TRBV15 and TRBJ2-5; D unresolved. With 0 bases removed from V and 4 bases from J, the gap between germline ends came to 6 bases. The germline V gene has CDR1 LNHNV and CDR2 YYDKDF (reference sequence). The CDR3 covers 13 residues. CDR3 DNA sequence: TGTGCCACCAGCAGAGATGTAGTAGAGACCCAGTACTTC. Translated, it gives CATSRDVVETQYF.

The table lists this clonotype with a few counts. V usage is TRBV18 and J usage is TRBJ2-7, with D unresolved. The CDR3 covers 14 residues. V was clipped by 3 bases and J by 2 bases, with 11 bases between them. CDR1 is KGHSH and CDR2 is LQKENI in the germline V gene. The CDR3 sequence is CASSPGVRTYEQYF. CDR3 bases: TGTGCCAGCTCACCGGGTGTCAGGACCTACGAGCAGTACTTC. Full variable domain (remainder filled in from reference TRBV18 and TRBJ2-7): NAGVMQNPRHLVRRRGQEARLRCSPMKGHSHVYWYRQLPEEGLKFMVYLQKENIIDESGMPKERFSAEFPKEGPSILRIQQVVRGDSAAYFCASSPGVRTYEQYFGPGTRLTVT.

In this sample, this clonotype turned up a few times. This chain uses TRBV5-1 with TRBJ2-3; D is unclear. Deletions cut 4 bases from V and 2 bases from J, with 11 bases between. The CDR3 length is 14 residues. The germline V gene has CDR1 SGHRS and CDR2 YFSETQ. In nucleotides, the CDR3 is TGCGCCAGCAGCAATGGTGGATCCACAGATACGCAGTATTTT. Translated: CASSNGGSTDTQYF.

This clonotype appeared a few times. The V and J genes are TRBV29-1 and TRBJ2-5; 16 nucleotides match TRBD2. The DNA matches TRBJ2-1 better at its end, which makes the J call doubtful. This CDR3 region has 14 residues. The germline gives CDR1 SQVTM, CDR2 ANQGSEA. The CDR3 here is CSVPGTSGGAEQFF. The CDR3 coding sequence is TGCAGCGTTCCCGGGACTAGCGGGGGGGCTGAGCAGTTCTTC.

Only a few counts were recorded for this clonotype. The rearrangement links TRBV20-1 to TRBJ2-1, with TRBD2 matching over 7 bases. The tail of the sequence fits TRBJ2-7 better, so the J call may be wrong. The CDR3 runs 16 residues. Germline V gene lookup returns CDR1 DFQATT and CDR2 SNEGSKA (reference sequence). The CDR3 coding sequence is TGCAGTGCCTCTACGATGGGGGGGAGGTCTGGGTACGAGCAGTACTTC. Its protein product is CSASTMGGRSGYEQYF.

This clonotype has only a few counts. This chain connects TRBV6-4 to TRBJ1-1; TRBD1 might be the D (5 bases). Trimming took 6 bases from V and 0 from J, leaving 8 bases between them. This CDR3 is 13 amino acids long. Germline V gene lookup returns CDR1 MRHNA and CDR2 SNTAGT. In DNA form, the CDR3 reads TGTGCCAGCAGGGGACTCATGAACACTGAAGCTTTCTTT. Translating it yields CASRGLMNTEAFF.

This chain joins TRBV5-6 and TRBJ2-3; possibly TRBD1 or TRBD2 for D (5 bases each). V lost 6 bases and J 4 bases, leaving 18 bases between the germline ends. Germline lookup yields CDR1 SGHDT and CDR2 YYEEEE. The CDR3 sequence is 15 residues long. CDR3 protein: CASIRDGKGADTQYF. The CDR3 coding sequence is TGTGCCAGCATCCGGGACGGGAAAGGAGCAGATACGCAGTATTTT.